This T cell receptor beta chain was retrieved from a study of T cell therapy after organ transplantation (dated by TCRdb to between 2017 and 2020). Broadly, across the study: Therapy products were autologous CMV-specific T cells expanded in vitro for roughly 15 days with a peptide pool of 30 HLA class I and II CMV epitopes. Of the ten to eleven patients, only 7 or 8 had long-term post-therapy samples available. The median number of CMV-specific T cells given to patients was 1.92 x 10^8, delivered over 2 to 6 intravenous infusions. Before T cell therapy commenced, pretherapy samples of peripheral blood were collected. Patients were given up to 6 doses of T cells at 2-week intervals and were followed for 29 weeks after finishing therapy. This study was a follow-up analysis of the TRBV repertoire from an open-label phase I trial that tested autologous CMV-specific adoptive T cell therapy in people who had received solid-organ transplants. Of the ten patients, eight were classified as clinical responders and two as nonresponders. Study-level results and caveats: The fold change in CD8 clonality after therapy was inversely correlated with pretherapy clonality, which suggests that less biased repertoires were more open to remodeling. The small number of expansions detected in nonresponders may be due to reduced sample coverage caused by poor CD8+ T cell yield. Because the cohort was small, confounders such as concurrent antirejection and antiviral medications could not be assessed. Before therapy, nonresponders had marked clonal expansions, and their repertoires changed minimally after therapy. Both transferred clonotypes and endogenous clonotypes not detected in the therapy products appeared to be included in post-therapy reconstitution.

A word on this clone: Its target antigen remains unknown. Nothing much larger sits one base from this clone, and base qualities are not available.

According to the study, the label for this sample's time point signals: before start of T cell therapy. The patients had received solid-organ transplants and had drug-resistant/recurrent cytomegalovirus. Ten people from the trial were chosen for repertoire analysis because post-therapy peripheral blood mononuclear cells were available from them. A BD FACSAria III was used to sort viable CD3+CD8+CD4- lymphocytes from PBMCs. Genomic DNA was extracted from sorted cells with the Qiagen DNeasy Kit. TRB CDR3 regions were amplified from genomic DNA with the immunoSEQ two-step, bias-controlled multiplex PCR assay. Sequencing of CDR3 libraries was carried out on an Illumina NextSeq 500. Processing in the source paper ran as follows. Initial alignment and bioinformatics, including bias normalization against synthetic CDR3 analogs, were performed with the immunoSEQ Analyzer platform. Annotation of V, D and J genes followed the definitions in the IMGT database. Further TRBV analyses used VDJtools version 1.1.10 and the R package tcR version 2.2.1.11 with default settings. For the GLIPH analysis, version 1.0 was run with default settings. For CDR3 sequences with at least 5 reads, significant changes in clonotype frequency were assessed with a 2-sided binomial test and Benjamini-Hochberg correction (alpha = 0.01). This immuneACCESS table, as held by TCRdb, lists in-frame sequences with V and J called but not all clones. Of the missing ones, under half trace to an unresolved V gene in checked studies; the others have no known cause. That table is the source of V, J and clone size, and D and trimming were worked out from the DNA. The sample records around 50,000 clones, 94% of which are singletons. The ten largest clones add up to around 3.1% of the sample.

CDR1 SGHNT and CDR2 YYREEE were looked up in the germline V gene (reference sequence). The CDR3 spans 14 residues, from the cysteine through the phenylalanine. The read is trimmed to its CDR3 DNA, 42 bases read in frame from base 1. Between the V and J ends, shortened by 0 bases and 2 bases respectively, the junction contains 9 bases. The chain uses TRBV5-4 and TRBJ2-7; no D segment can be confidently identified. This TCR was sampled from a human patient who had received a solid organ transplant and had CMV disease. The starting material was CD8+ T cells from blood, obtained before autologous CMV-specific T cell therapy. The nucleotide sequence is given as TGTGCCAGCAGCTTGGGCGGACCACCCTACGAGCAGTACTTC. This is translated as CASSLGGPPYEQYF. The CDR3 plus the reference TRBV5-4 and TRBJ2-7 genes for the other parts give the full variable domain: ETGVTQSPTHLIKTRGQQVTLRCSSQSGHNTVSWYQQALGQGPQFIFQYYREEENGRGNFPPRFSGLQFPNYSSELNVNALELDDSALYLCASSLGGPPYEQYFGPGTRLTVT.